A selection of T cell receptor beta chains follows, all from one sample in a study of T cell responses to AZD1222 COVID-19 vaccine. Clones were read by immunoSEQ multiplex PCR, and TCRdb kept only the in-frame ones, dropping some. The sample includes under 110,000 clones, 86% seen only once; the top ten take about 1.4%. This specimen consisted of peripheral blood, obtained on day 0 of AZD1222 vaccination. All receptors come from an adult in good health. The CDR3 runs from the conserved cysteine through the conserved F or W. A D gene is named only where the DNA matches it firmly. Expanded clones are given a class, and other clones once, few, many or no size at all.

size	D	V	J	DNA	CDR3
few	NA	TRBV19	TRBJ2-7	TGTGCCAGTAGTCCCGGGGATTCTCGGCACGAGCAGTACTTC	CASSPGDSRHEQYF
NA	NA	TRBV18	TRBJ2-5	TGTGCCAGCTCACCACGGGGGCAAGAGACCCAGTACTTC	CASSPRGQETQYF
NA	TRBD1	TRBV10-3	TRBJ2-2	TGTGCCATCAGCGTACCGGGACAGGGGGCCACCGGGGAGCTGTTTTTT	CAISVPGQGATGELFF
NA	NA	TRBV7-2	TRBJ1-2	TGTGCCAGCTTCGCAGGGGTCAACTATGGCTACACCTTC	CASFAGVNYGYTF
NA	NA	TRBV14	TRBJ1-2	TGTGCCAGCAGCCAAGATTCGGGCAGGGGAGCTTATGGCTACACCTTC	CASSQDSGRGAYGYTF
once	NA	TRBV30	TRBJ2-7	TGTGCCTGGAGTTGGGGGAGCTCCTACGAGCAGTACTTC	CAWSWGSSYEQYF
NA	NA	TRBV9	TRBJ1-1	TGTGCCAGCAGCGCAACCCCCGGGCAGGGATTTGGAAACGCTGAAGCTTTCTTT	CASSATPGQGFGNAEAFF
NA	NA	TRBV4-1	TRBJ2-7	TGCGCCAGCAGTCCGGACAGCTCCTACGAGCAGTACTTC	CASSPDSSYEQYF
NA	NA	TRBV28	TRBJ2-5	TGTGCCAGCAGTTTAAGGACTCCGGGGGGCGTTGAGGCAGAGACCCAGTACTTC	CASSLRTPGGVEAETQYF
NA	NA	TRBV5-1	TRBJ1-2	TGCGCCAGCAGCTTCCTGTACGACAACTCTGGCTACACCTTC	CASSFLYDNSGYTF
NA	TRBD2	TRBV19	TRBJ2-2	TGTGCCACCAGACCCAGAGGACTAGCGGGAGACCCCGGGGAGCTGTTTTTT	CATRPRGLAGDPGELFF
NA	NA	TRBV28	TRBJ1-1	TGTGCCAGCGCATCTGGGGTTGAAGCTTTCTTT	CASASGVEAFF
NA	NA	TRBV5-6	TRBJ2-1	TGTGCCAGCAGCTTTAATAATGAGCAGTTCTTC	CASSFNNEQFF
NA	NA	TRBV3-1/TRBV3-2	TRBJ2-5	TGTGCCAGCAGCCAAGAATTGACTGGTGGGGGGCGGCAAGAGACCCAGTACTTC	CASSQELTGGGRQETQYF
NA	TRBD2	TRBV30	TRBJ2-3	TGTGCCTGGAGTGGGCCCGCGGGAGGATCTACAGATACGCAGTATTTT	CAWSGPAGGSTDTQYF
NA	NA	TRBV13	TRBJ1-1	TGTGCCAGCAGCTTAACTTTGCCGGGGTCCCTCTTT	CASSLTLPGSLF
NA	TRBD1	TRBV5-6	TRBJ2-3	TGTGCCAGCAGCTCCCTCCGGACAGGGATAGGCACAGATACGCAGTATTTT	CASSSLRTGIGTDTQYF
NA	NA	TRBV7-8	TRBJ2-3	TGTGCCAGCAGCTTAGGGGTTAGCTTCGCAGATACGCAGTATTTT	CASSLGVSFADTQYF
NA	TRBD1	TRBV28	TRBJ1-5	TGTGCCAGCAGCGAGACCAGGGGGCCGCATCAGCCCCAGCATTTT	CASSETRGPHQPQHF
NA	NA	TRBV6-1	TRBJ1-3	TGTGCCAGCAGTGAACGGGGCTCTGGAAACACCATATATTTT	CASSERGSGNTIYF
NA	NA	TRBV29-1	TRBJ2-3	TGCAGCGTTACTGCCCTCGAGGACTCTGCTCCAGATACGCAGTATTTT	CSVTALEDSAPDTQYF
NA	TRBD1	TRBV28	TRBJ2-7	TGTGCCAGCAGTTTGGGACAGCGCTACGAGCAGTACTTC	CASSLGQRYEQYF
NA	NA	TRBV19	TRBJ2-4	TGTGCCAGTAGTACCCCCACAGGTGCCAAAAACATTCAGTACTTC	CASSTPTGAKNIQYF
NA	NA	TRBV21-1	TRBJ2-5	TGTGCCAGCAGCAAAGCGCTGGGGATAGCGGGAGTACGAAAGACCCAGTACTTC	CASSKALGIAGVRKTQYF
NA	NA	TRBV4-3	TRBJ2-3	TGCGCCAGCAGCCAAGCCCGGGGGAGACAGCTTACCACAGATACGCAGTATTTT	CASSQARGRQLTTDTQYF
NA	NA	TRBV28	TRBJ1-1	TGTGCCAGCAGTTCAGGATTGAACACTGAAGCTTTCTTT	CASSSGLNTEAFF
NA	NA	TRBV9	TRBJ1-1	TGTGCCAGCAGCCTAAAGACTAGCACTGAAGCTTTCTTT	CASSLKTSTEAFF
NA	NA	TRBV7-6	TRBJ1-1	TGTGCCAGCAGCTTAAGGGACGGACGTCCCACTGAAGCTTTCTTT	CASSLRDGRPTEAFF
NA	NA	TRBV3-1/TRBV3-2	TRBJ1-5	TGTGCCAGCAGCCAAGCGGTCAAAAATCAGCCCCAGCATTTT	CASSQAVKNQPQHF
NA	TRBD2	TRBV7-2	TRBJ2-1	TGTGCCAGCAGCTCCCGGACTAGGAACTACAATGAGCAGTTCTTC	CASSSRTRNYNEQFF
NA	NA	TRBV2	TRBJ1-2	TGTGCCAGCAGTGAGGGCAGGGGCGGACGTGGCTACACCTTC	CASSEGRGGRGYTF
NA	TRBD2	TRBV6-1	TRBJ2-3	TGTGCCAGCAGTGGAACTAGCGGGAGGGCCTGGGGCACAGATACGCAGTATTTT	CASSGTSGRAWGTDTQYF
NA	NA	TRBV7-2	TRBJ2-1	TGTGCCAGCAGCTTAGGAGAATACAATGAGCAGTTCTTC	CASSLGEYNEQFF
few	NA	TRBV13	TRBJ2-7	TGTGCCAGCAGCTTATCAGGCAGGGGCTACGAGCAGTACTTC	CASSLSGRGYEQYF
NA	NA	TRBV27	TRBJ2-5	TGTGCCAGCAGTTCCTTACAAGAGACCCAGTACTTC	CASSSLQETQYF
NA	TRBD1	TRBV6-5	TRBJ1-2	TGTGCCAGCAGTCGCGAGGGACAGAGCGGGGGCTACACCTTC	CASSREGQSGGYTF
many	NA	TRBV28	TRBJ1-6	TGTGCCAGCAATCGCGCCAGCGTTGGCCCCCTCCACTTT	CASNRASVGPLHF
NA	NA	TRBV19	TRBJ1-1	TGTGCCAGTAGTTTGACCGGGACTTCTGAAGCTTTCTTT	CASSLTGTSEAFF
NA	NA	TRBV19	TRBJ1-1	TGTGCCAGTAGATTGGGACACACTGAAGCTTTCTTT	CASRLGHTEAFF
NA	NA	TRBV25-1	TRBJ2-7	TGTGCCAGCAGTGACAGCTCCTACGAGCAGTACTTC	CASSDSSYEQYF
NA	NA	TRBV4-3	TRBJ2-6	TGCGCCAGCAGCCAAGATCGGTCTGGGGCCAACGTCCTGACTTTC	CASSQDRSGANVLTF
NA	TRBD2	TRBV7-3	TRBJ2-3	TGTGCCAGCAGCCCCCTCGGGACTAGCGGGATGAGGACAGATACGCAGTATTTT	CASSPLGTSGMRTDTQYF
NA	NA	TRBV5-5	TRBJ1-6	TGTGCCAGCAGCTCAGACCGGCTAAGCTCCTATAATTCACCCCTCCACTTT	CASSSDRLSSYNSPLHF
NA	NA	TRBV30	TRBJ1-6	TGTGCCTGGAGGACAAGCTATAATTCACCCCTCCACTTT	CAWRTSYNSPLHF
NA	TRBD1	TRBV5-1	TRBJ1-1	TGCGCCAGCAGCCCCATTCCAACAGGGGGTTTAAACACTGAAGCTTTCTTT	CASSPIPTGGLNTEAFF
NA	NA	TRBV7-2	TRBJ1-5	TGTGCCAGCAGCACAATCCCCGATCAGCCCCAGCATTTT	CASSTIPDQPQHF
many	TRBD2	TRBV28	TRBJ2-2	TGTGCCAGCAGTCCGCCTAGCGGGAGGAACACCGGGGAGCTGTTTTTT	CASSPPSGRNTGELFF
NA	NA	TRBV29-1	TRBJ2-1	TGCAGCGTTGACACGCCTCAGTTCTTC	CSVDTPQFF
once	NA	TRBV28	TRBJ1-1	TGTGCCAGCAGCCCCCCCGCTTTAATGAACACTGAAGCTTTCTTT	CASSPPALMNTEAFF
NA	NA	TRBV10-2	TRBJ1-5	TGCGCCAGCAGTGAGTCGGGGGGTTCAGGGCAGCCCCAGCATTTT	CASSESGGSGQPQHF
few	TRBD1	TRBV28	TRBJ2-7	TGTGCCAGCTATGGACAGGGGAGGTACGAGCAGTACTTC	CASYGQGRYEQYF
few	NA	TRBV28	TRBJ1-1	TGTGCCAGCAGCCCCCAAGGCGGAGGCTCCGGACTCGCTTTCTTT	CASSPQGGGSGLAFF
NA	NA	TRBV19	TRBJ2-1	TGTGCCAGTAGACCGGGACTCTACAATGAGCAGTTCTTC	CASRPGLYNEQFF